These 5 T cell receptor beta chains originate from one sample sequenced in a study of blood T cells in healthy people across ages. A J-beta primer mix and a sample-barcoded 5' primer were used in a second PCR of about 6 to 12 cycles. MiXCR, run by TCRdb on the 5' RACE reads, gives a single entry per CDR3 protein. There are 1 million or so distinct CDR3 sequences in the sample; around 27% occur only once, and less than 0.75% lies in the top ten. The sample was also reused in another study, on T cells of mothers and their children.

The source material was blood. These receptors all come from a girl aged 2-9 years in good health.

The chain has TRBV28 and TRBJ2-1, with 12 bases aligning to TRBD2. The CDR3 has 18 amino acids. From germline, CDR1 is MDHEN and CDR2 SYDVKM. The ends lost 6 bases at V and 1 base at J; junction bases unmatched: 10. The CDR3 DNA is TGTGCCAGCAGCAAGACTAGCGGGAGTTTTGAGTCCTACAATGAGCAGTTCTTC. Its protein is CASSKTSGSFESYNEQFF.

CDR3 loop: CASSSVIEGDYEQYF. The CDR3 DNA follows: TGTGCCAGCAGCTCCGTCATCGAAGGCGACTACGAGCAGTACTTC. This chain uses TRBV7-9 with TRBJ2-7; D remains ambiguous. This CDR3 is built from 15 residues. V was clipped by 4 bases and J by 3 bases, with 16 bases between them. Germline assignment: CDR1 SEHNR and CDR2 FQNEAQ (reference sequence).

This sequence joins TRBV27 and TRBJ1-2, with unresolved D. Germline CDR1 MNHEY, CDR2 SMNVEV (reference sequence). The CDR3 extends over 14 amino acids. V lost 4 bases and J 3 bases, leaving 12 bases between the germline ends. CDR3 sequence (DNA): TGTGCCAGCAGTTCGGACGTACGCTACTATGGCTACACCTTC. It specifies CASSSDVRYYGYTF.

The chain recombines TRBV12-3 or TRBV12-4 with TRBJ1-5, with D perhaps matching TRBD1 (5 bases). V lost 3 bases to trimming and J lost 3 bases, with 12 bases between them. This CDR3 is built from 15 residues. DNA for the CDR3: TGTGCCAGCAGTTTCTGGGTAGGGGACAATCAGCCCCAGCATTTT. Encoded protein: CASSFWVGDNQPQHF.

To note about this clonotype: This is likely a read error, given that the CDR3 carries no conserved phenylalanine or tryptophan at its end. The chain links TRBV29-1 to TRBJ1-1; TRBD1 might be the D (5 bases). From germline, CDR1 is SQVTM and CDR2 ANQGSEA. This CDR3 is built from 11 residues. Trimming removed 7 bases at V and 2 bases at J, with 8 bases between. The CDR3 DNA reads TGCAGCGCTGACAGAAACACTGAAGCTTTCCTT. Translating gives CSADRNTEAFL.